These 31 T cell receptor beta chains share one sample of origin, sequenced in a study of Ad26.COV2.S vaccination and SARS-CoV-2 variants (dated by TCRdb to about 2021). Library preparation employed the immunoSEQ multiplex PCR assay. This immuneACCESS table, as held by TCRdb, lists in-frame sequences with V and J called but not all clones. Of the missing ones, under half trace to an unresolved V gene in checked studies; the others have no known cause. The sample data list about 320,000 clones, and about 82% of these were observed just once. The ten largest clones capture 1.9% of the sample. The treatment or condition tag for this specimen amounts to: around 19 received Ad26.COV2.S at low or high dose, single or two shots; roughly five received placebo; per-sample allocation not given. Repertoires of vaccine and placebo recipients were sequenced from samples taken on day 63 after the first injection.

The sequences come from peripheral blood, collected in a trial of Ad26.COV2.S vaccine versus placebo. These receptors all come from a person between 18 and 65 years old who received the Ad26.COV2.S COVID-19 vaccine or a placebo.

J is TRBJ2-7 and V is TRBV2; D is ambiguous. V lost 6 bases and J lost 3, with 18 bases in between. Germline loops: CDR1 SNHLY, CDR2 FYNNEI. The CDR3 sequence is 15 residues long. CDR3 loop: CASSPVRVGSYEQYF. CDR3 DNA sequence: TGTGCCAGCAGCCCCGTACGGGTGGGTAGCTACGAGCAGTACTTC.

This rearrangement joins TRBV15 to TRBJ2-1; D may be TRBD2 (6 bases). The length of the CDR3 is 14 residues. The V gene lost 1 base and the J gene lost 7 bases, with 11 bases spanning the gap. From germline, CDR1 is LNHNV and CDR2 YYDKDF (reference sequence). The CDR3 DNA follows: TGTGCCACCAGCAGAGCCGGGACTTTTAATGAGCAGTTCTTC. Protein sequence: CATSRAGTFNEQFF.

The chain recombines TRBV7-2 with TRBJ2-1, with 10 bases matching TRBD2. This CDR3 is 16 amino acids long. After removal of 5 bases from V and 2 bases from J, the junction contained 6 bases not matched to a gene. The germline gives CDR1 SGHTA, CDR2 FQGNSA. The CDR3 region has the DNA TGTGCCAGCAGCCCCGTAGCGGGGGGCGCCTACAATGAGCAGTTCTTC. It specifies CASSPVAGGAYNEQFF.

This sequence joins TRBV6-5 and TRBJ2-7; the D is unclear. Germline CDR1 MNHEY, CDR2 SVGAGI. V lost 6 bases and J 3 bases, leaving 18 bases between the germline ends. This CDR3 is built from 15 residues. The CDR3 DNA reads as TGTGCCAGCAGCCGCGGTCTGCCAGGCGACTACGAGCAGTACTTC. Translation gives CASSRGLPGDYEQYF.

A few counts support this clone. The CDR3 DNA follows: TGTGCCAGCAGTCCAGGGGTAGCCCCCTACGAGCAGTACTTC. Amino acids: CASSPGVAPYEQYF. The chain links TRBV4-2 to TRBJ2-7, with D possibly TRBD1 on 6 matching bases. The CDR3 extends over 14 amino acids. The germline V gene encodes CDR1 LGHNA and CDR2 YNFKEQ. The ends were cut back, 6 bases at V and 2 bases at J, with 14 bases in the middle.

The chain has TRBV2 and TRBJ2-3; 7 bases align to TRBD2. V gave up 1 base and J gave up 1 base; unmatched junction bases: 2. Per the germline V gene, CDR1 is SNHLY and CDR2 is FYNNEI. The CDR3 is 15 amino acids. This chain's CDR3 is CASSEGLAGTDTQYF. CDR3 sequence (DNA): TGTGCCAGCAGTGAAGGCCTAGCGGGCACAGATACGCAGTATTTT.

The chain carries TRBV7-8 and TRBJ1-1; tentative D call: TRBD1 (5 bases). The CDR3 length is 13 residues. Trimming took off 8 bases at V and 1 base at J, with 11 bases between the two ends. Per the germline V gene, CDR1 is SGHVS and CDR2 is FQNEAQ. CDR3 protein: CASRGDPNTEAFF. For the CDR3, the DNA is TGTGCCAGCCGGGGGGACCCGAACACTGAAGCTTTCTTT.

CDR3 protein: CASSRYREGDEQFF. The DNA of the CDR3 is TGTGCCAGCAGCCGGTACCGAGAGGGCGATGAGCAGTTCTTC. The V call is TRBV3-1 (or the pseudogene TRBV3-2), the J call TRBJ2-1; TRBD2 might be the D (5 bases). Germline CDR1 LGHDT, CDR2 YNNKEL (reference sequence). The CDR3 extends over 14 amino acids. Trimming left V 4 bases short and J 8 bases short, with 15 bases between.

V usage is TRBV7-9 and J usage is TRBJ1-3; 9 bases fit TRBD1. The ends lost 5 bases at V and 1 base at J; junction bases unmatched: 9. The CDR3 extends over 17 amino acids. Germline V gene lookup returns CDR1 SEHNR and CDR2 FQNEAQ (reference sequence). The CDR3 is CASSLLRDRASGNTIYF. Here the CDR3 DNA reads TGTGCCAGCAGCCTCCTTCGGGACAGGGCGTCTGGAAACACCATATATTTT.

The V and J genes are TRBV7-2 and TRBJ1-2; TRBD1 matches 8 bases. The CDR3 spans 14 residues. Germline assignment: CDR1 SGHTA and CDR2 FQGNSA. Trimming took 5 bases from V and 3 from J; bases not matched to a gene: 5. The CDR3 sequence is CASSTRQGYYGYTF. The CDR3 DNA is TGTGCCAGCAGCACGCGACAGGGGTACTATGGCTACACCTTC.

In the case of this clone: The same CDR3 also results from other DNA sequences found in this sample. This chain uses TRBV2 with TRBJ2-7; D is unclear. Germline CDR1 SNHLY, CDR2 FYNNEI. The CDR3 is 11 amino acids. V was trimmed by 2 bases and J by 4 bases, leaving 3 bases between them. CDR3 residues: CASSERYEQYF. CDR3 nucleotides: TGTGCCAGCAGTGAACGATACGAGCAGTACTTC.

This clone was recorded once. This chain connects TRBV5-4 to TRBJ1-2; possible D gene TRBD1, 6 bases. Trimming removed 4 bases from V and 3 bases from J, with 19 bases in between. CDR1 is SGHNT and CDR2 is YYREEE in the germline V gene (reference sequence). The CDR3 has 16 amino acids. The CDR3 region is CASSRGQIKHHYGYTF. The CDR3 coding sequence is TGTGCCAGCAGCCGCGGACAGATCAAGCACCACTATGGCTACACCTTC.

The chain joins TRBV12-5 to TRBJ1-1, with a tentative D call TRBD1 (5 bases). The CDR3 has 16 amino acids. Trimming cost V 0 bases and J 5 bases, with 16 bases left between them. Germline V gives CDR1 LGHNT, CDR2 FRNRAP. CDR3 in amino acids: CASGLVSGSPLTEAFF. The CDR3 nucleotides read TGTGCTAGTGGTTTGGTGTCAGGGTCCCCCTTGACTGAAGCTTTCTTT.

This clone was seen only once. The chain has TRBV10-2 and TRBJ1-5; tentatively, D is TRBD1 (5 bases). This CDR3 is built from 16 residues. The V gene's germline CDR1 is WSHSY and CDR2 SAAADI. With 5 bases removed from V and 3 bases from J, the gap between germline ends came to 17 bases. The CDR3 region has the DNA TGCGCCAGCAGTAAAGGGACGAGGGGTCTCAATCAGCCCCAGCATTTT. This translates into CASSKGTRGLNQPQHF.

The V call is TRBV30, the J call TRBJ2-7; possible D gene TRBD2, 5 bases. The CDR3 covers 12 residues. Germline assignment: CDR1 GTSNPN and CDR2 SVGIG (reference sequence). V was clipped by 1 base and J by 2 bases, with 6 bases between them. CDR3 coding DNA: TGTGCCTGGAGTGCGAGGGCCTACGAGCAGTACTTC. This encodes CAWSARAYEQYF.

This CDR3 reads CASSYSSSGANVLTF. For the CDR3, the DNA is TGTGCCAGCAGTTACTCTAGCTCTGGGGCCAACGTCCTGACTTTC. The chain employs TRBV6-2 or TRBV6-3 and TRBJ2-6; no clear D. CDR3 length equals 15 residues. The V gene lost 0 bases and the J gene lost 0 bases, with 3 bases spanning the gap. In germline, CDR1 is MNHEY, CDR2 SVGEGT.

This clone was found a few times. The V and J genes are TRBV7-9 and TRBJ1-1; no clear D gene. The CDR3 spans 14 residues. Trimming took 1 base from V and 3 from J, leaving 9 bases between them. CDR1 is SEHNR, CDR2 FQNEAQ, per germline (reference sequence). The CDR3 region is CASSLVEFHTEAFF. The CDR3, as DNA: TGTGCCAGCAGCTTAGTCGAGTTCCACACTGAAGCTTTCTTT.

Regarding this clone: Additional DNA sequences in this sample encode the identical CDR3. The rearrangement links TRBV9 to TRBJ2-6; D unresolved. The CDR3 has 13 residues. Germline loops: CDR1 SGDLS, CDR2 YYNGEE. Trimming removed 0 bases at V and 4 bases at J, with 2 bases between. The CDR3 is CASSVGGANVLTF. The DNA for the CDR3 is TGTGCCAGCAGCGTAGGCGGGGCCAACGTCCTGACTTTC.

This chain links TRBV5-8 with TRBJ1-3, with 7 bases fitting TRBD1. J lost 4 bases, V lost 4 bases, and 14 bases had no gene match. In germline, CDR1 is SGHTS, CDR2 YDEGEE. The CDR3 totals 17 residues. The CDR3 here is CASSAFTGALSGNTIYF. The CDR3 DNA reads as TGTGCCAGCAGCGCCTTCACAGGGGCGCTTTCAGGAAACACCATATATTTT.

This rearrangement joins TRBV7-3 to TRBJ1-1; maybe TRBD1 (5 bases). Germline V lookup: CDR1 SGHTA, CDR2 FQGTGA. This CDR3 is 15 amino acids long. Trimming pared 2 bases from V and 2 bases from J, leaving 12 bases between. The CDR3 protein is CASSLLGGFNTEAFF. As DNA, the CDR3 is TGTGCCAGCAGCTTACTGGGGGGATTTAACACTGAAGCTTTCTTT.

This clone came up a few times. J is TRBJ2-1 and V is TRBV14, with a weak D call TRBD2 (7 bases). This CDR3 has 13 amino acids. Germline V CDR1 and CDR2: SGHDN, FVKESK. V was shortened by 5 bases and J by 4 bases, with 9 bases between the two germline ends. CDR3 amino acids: CASSRGGYNEQFF. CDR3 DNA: TGTGCCAGCAGCAGGGGGGGGTACAATGAGCAGTTCTTC.

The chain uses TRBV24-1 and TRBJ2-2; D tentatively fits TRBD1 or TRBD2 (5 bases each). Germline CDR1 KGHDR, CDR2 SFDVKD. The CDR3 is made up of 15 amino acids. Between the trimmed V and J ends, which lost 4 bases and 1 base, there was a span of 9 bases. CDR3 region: CATSDSGRNTGELFF. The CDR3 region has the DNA TGTGCCACCAGTGACTCGGGACGGAACACCGGGGAGCTGTTTTTT.

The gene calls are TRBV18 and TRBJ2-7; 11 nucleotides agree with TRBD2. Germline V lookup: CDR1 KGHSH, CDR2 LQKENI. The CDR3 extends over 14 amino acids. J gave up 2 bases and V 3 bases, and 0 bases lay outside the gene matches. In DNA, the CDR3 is TGTGCCAGCTCACCGGGACTAGCGGCCTACGAGCAGTACTTC. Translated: CASSPGLAAYEQYF.

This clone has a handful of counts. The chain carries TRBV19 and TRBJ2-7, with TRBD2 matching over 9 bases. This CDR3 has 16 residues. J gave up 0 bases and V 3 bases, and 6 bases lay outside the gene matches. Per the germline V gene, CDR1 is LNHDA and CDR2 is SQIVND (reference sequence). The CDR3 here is CASSISSGGYSYEQYF. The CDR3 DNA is TGTGCCAGTAGTATCAGTAGCGGGGGATACTCCTACGAGCAGTACTTC.

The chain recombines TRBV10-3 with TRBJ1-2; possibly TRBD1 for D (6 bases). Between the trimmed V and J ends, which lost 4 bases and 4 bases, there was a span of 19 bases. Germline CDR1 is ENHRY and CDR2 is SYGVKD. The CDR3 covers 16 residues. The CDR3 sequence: CAISVEGGQGGYGYTF. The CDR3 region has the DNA TGTGCCATCAGTGTGGAAGGGGGGCAGGGAGGCTATGGCTACACCTTC.

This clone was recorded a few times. CDR3 DNA: TGTGCCAGCAGACGACAGGGGGCTGAAGCTTTCTTT. Amino acids: CASRRQGAEAFF. This chain links TRBV3-1 (or the pseudogene TRBV3-2) with TRBJ1-1; TRBD1 agrees at 9 bases. The CDR3 covers 12 residues. V trimming: 6 bases; J trimming: 6 bases; junction bases outside the gene matches: 2. In germline, CDR1 is LGHDT, CDR2 YNNKEL (reference sequence).

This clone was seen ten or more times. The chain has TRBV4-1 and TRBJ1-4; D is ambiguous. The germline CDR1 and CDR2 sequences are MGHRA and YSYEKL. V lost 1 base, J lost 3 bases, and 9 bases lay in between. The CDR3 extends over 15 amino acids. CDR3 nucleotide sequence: TGCGCCAGCAGCCAAGGAGGGTTGGCTAATGAAAAACTGTTTTTT. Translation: CASSQGGLANEKLFF.

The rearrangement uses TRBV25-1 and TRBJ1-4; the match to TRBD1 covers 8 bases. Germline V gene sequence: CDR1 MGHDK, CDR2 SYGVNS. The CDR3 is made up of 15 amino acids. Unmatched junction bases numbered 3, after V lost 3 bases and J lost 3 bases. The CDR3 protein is CASSDRGPSNEKLFF. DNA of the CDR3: TGTGCCAGCAGTGACAGGGGGCCCTCTAATGAAAAACTGTTTTTT.

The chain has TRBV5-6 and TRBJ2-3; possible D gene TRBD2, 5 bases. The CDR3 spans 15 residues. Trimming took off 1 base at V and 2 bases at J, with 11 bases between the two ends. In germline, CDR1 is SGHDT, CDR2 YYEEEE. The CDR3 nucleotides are TGTGCCAGCAGCTTGAGGACTTTTTACACAGATACGCAGTATTTT. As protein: CASSLRTFYTDTQYF. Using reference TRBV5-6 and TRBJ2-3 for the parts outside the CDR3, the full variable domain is DAGVTQSPTHLIKTRGQQVTLRCSPKSGHDTVSWYQQALGQGPQFIFQYYEEEERQRGNFPDRFSGHQFPNYSSELNVNALLLGDSALYLCASSLRTFYTDTQYFGPGTRLTVL.

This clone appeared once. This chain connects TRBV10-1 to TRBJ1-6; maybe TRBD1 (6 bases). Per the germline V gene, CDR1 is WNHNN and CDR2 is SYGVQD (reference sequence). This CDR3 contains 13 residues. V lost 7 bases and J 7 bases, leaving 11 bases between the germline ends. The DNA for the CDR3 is TGCGCCAGCACCCCGGACAGAAATTCACCCCTCCACTTT. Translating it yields CASTPDRNSPLHF.

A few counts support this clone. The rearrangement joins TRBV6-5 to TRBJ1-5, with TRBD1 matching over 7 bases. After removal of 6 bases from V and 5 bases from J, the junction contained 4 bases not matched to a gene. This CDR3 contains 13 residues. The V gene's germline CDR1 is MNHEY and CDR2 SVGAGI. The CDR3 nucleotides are TGTGCCAGCAGCTGGGACAGCGATCAGCCCCAGCATTTT. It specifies CASSWDSDQPQHF.